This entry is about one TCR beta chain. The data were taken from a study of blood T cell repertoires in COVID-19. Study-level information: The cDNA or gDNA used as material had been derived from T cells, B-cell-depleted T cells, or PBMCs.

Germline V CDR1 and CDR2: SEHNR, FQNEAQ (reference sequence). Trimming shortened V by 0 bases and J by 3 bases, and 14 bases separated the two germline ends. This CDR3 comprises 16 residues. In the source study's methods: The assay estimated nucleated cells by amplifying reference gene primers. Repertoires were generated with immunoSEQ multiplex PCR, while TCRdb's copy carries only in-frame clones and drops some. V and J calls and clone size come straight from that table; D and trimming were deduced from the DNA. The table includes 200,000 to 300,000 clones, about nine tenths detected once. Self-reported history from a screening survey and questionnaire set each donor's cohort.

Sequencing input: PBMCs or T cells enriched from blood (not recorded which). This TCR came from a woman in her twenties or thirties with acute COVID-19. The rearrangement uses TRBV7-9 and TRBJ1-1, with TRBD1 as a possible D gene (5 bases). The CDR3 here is CASSLARPDIHTEAFF. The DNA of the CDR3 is TGTGCCAGCAGCTTAGCTCGCCCGGACATTCACACTGAAGCTTTCTTT.